Listed here are 9 T cell receptor beta chains from one sample, sequenced in a study of T-cell reconstitution after alpha-beta-depleted transplantation in children. Preparation of the TCRbeta library used unique molecular identifiers. TCRdb used MiXCR to reprocess the PCR reads, holding one entry per CDR3 protein. This sample has about 340,000 distinct CDR3 sequences; around 10% occur once, and the top ten carry 2% to 2.5%. Here the sequenced sample was PBMCs from the stem cell graft donor, taken from the stem cell graft. These receptors all stem from a human donor who donated a stem cell graft to a child with acute lymphoblastic leukemia.

This clonotype has only a few counts. The V and J genes are TRBV27 and TRBJ1-5, with D uncertain. CDR3 length equals 12 residues. CDR1 and CDR2 (germline): MNHEY, SMNVEV (reference sequence). V shed 5 bases and J shed 3 bases, with 5 bases lying between them. In DNA, the CDR3 is TGTGCCAGCAGTGACCCCAATCAGCCCCAGCATTTT. Amino acid sequence: CASSDPNQPQHF.

The chain carries TRBV7-9 and TRBJ1-1; 7 bases agree with TRBD1. Unmatched junction bases numbered 9, after V lost 7 bases and J lost 1 base. Germline lookup yields CDR1 SEHNR and CDR2 FQNEAQ (reference sequence). The CDR3 covers 15 residues. The CDR3 DNA follows: TGTGCCAGCACCTCGTTGGACAGGCCGAACACTGAAGCTTTCTTT. Its protein is CASTSLDRPNTEAFF.

The J gene is TRBJ1-4, the V gene TRBV7-9; D unresolved. Trimming took 0 bases from V and 6 from J, leaving 14 bases between them. The germline V gene encodes CDR1 SEHNR and CDR2 FQNEAQ (reference sequence). CDR3 size: 16 residues. CDR3 DNA sequence: TGTGCCAGCAGCTTAGCAGGCCGCCAGAAAGATGAAAAACTGTTTTTT. As protein: CASSLAGRQKDEKLFF.

Only a few counts were recorded for this clonotype. The chain combines TRBV7-2 with TRBJ1-5; D perhaps matches TRBD1 (5 bases). Germline V gene data show CDR1 as SGHTA and CDR2 as FQGNSA. Trimming pared 2 bases from V and 0 bases from J, leaving 11 bases between. The CDR3 runs 16 residues. The CDR3, as DNA: TGTGCCAGCAGCTTAAACGGGGCCTATAGCAATCAGCCCCAGCATTTT. It specifies CASSLNGAYSNQPQHF.

This clonotype turned up a few times. This chain uses TRBV27 with TRBJ2-7; D unresolved. This CDR3 comprises 15 residues. Trimming stripped 3 bases from V and 0 bases from J, with 12 bases between. CDR1 MNHEY and CDR2 SMNVEV come from the germline V gene (reference sequence). The CDR3 bases are TGTGCCAGCAGTTTTACGCTGGTACGCTCCTACGAGCAGTACTTC. It specifies CASSFTLVRSYEQYF.

This clonotype has only a few counts. The chain couples TRBV5-1 to TRBJ1-2; D might be TRBD1 (5 bases). V was pared by 5 bases and J by 8 bases, with 19 bases between. This CDR3 comprises 14 residues. From germline, CDR1 is SGHRS and CDR2 YFSETQ. The CDR3 sequence: CASRAPRDGVGYTF. In DNA, the CDR3 is TGCGCCAGCAGGGCACCCCGGGACGGTGTAGGCTACACCTTC.

This clonotype was recorded a few times. This rearrangement joins TRBV21-1 to TRBJ2-3. TRBV21-1 is a listed pseudogene. CDR3 length equals 15 residues. CDR3 in DNA: TGTGCCAGCAGCAAACGTCCACCGGGCACAGATACGCAGTATTTT. Amino acids: CASSKRPPGTDTQYF.

The chain recombines TRBV7-9 with TRBJ2-1, with D possibly matching TRBD1 (6 bases). The CDR3 is 16 residues long. V shed 11 bases and J shed 6 bases, with 26 bases lying between them. Germline V gene data show CDR1 as SEHNR and CDR2 as FQNEAQ (reference sequence). The CDR3 DNA sequence: TGTGCCCACGGCCCGAGGGGGAGAGGGCTCCCCAATGAGCAGTTCTTC. Amino acids: CAHGPRGRGLPNEQFF.

This clonotype was detected a few times. This chain links TRBV3-1 with TRBJ2-3, with TRBD1 matching over 7 bases. Germline CDR1 reads LGHDT; CDR2 reads YNNKEL (reference sequence). V dropped 0 bases and J dropped 3; count of bases not matched to a gene: 6. The CDR3 contains 16 residues. The CDR3: CASSQENRDRTDTQYF. CDR3 DNA sequence: TGTGCCAGCAGCCAAGAGAACCGGGACAGAACAGATACGCAGTATTTT.